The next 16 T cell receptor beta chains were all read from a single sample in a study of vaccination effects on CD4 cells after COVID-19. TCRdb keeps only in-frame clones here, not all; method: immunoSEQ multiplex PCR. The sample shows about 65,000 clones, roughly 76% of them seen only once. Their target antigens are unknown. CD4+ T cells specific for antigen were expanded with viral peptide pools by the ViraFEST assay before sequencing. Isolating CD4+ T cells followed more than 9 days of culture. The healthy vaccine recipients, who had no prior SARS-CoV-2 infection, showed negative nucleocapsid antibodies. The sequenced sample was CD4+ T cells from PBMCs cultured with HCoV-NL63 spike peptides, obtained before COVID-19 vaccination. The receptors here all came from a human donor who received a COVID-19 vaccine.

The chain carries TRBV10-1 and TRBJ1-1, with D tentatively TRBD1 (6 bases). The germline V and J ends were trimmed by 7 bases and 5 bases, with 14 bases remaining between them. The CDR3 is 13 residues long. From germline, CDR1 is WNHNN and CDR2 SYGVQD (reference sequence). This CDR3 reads CASKNNRDTEAFF. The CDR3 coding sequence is TGCGCCAGCAAAAATAACAGGGATACTGAAGCTTTCTTT.

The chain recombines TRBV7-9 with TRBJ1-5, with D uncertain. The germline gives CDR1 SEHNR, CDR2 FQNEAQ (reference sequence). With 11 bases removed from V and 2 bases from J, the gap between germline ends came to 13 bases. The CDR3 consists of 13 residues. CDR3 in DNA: TGTGCCTGCGGGTCCACGGGCAATCAGCCCCAGCATTTT. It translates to CACGSTGNQPQHF.

The CDR3 here is CASSPGVGGETEAFF. In DNA, the CDR3 is TGTGCCAGCTCACCAGGGGTCGGCGGTGAGACTGAAGCTTTCTTT. The chain uses TRBV18 and TRBJ1-1; D ambiguous. This CDR3 has 15 amino acids. The germline CDR1 and CDR2 sequences are KGHSH and LQKENI. V lost 2 bases and J lost 5, with 15 bases in between.

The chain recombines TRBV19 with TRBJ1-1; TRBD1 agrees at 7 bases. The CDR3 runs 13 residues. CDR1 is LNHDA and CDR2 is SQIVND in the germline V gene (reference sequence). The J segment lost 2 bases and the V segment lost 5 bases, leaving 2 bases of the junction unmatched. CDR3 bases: TGTGCCAGTAGTCGACAGGGTAACACTGAAGCTTTCTTT. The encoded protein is CASSRQGNTEAFF.

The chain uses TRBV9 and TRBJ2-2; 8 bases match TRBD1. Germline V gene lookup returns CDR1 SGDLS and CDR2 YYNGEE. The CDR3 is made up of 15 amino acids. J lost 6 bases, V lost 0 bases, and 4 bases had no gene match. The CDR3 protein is CASSVVDRGSGELFF. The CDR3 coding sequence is TGTGCCAGCAGCGTAGTAGACAGGGGATCCGGGGAGCTGTTTTTT.

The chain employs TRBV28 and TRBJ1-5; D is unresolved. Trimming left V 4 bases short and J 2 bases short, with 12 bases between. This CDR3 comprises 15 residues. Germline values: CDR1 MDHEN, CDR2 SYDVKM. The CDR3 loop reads CASSSPQGGNQPQHF. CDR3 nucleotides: TGTGCCAGCAGTTCCCCTCAAGGCGGCAATCAGCCCCAGCATTTT.

CDR3 region: CASSLGALGVNEKLFF. The CDR3 DNA reads TGCGCCAGCAGCTTGGGGGCCCTAGGGGTTAATGAAAAACTGTTTTTT. The genes are TRBV5-1 and TRBJ1-4, with TRBD1 as a possible D gene (5 bases). The germline V gene has CDR1 SGHRS and CDR2 YFSETQ. The CDR3 runs to 16 residues. The germline V and J ends were trimmed by 0 bases and 4 bases, with 13 bases remaining between them.

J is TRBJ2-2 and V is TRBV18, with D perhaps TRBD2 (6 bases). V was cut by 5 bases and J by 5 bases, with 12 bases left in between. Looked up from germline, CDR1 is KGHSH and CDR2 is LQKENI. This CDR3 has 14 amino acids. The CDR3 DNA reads TGTGCCAGCTCATATCCAGGGAGGACCGGGGAGCTGTTTTTT. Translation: CASSYPGRTGELFF.

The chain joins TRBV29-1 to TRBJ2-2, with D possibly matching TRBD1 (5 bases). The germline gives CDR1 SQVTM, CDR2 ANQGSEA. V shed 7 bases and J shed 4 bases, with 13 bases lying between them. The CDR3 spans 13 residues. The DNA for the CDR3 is TGCAGCGCGACCAGGGTCAGCACCGGGGAGCTGTTTTTT. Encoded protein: CSATRVSTGELFF.

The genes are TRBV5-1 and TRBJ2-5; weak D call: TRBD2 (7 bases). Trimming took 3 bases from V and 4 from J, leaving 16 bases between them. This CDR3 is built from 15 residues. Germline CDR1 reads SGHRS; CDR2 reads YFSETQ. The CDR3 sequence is CASSYEAGGAETQYF. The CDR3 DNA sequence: TGCGCCAGCAGCTATGAGGCTGGGGGGGCAGAGACCCAGTACTTC.

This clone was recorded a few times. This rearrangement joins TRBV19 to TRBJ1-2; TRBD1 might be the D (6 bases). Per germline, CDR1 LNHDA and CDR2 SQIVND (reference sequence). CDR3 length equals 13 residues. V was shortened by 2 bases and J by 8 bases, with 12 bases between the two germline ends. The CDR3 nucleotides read TGTGCCAGTAGTATAATTGACACAGGGGGCTACACCTTC. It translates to CASSIIDTGGYTF.

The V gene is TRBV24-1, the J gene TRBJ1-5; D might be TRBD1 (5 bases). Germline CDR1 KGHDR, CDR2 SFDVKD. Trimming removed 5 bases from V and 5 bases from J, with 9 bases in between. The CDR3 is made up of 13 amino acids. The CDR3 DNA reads TGTGCCACCAGTGCCAGGGAGGATCAGCCCCAGCATTTT. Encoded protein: CATSAREDQPQHF.

Here the CDR3 DNA reads TGTGCCAGCAGTTTATATACAACAGATACGCAGTATTTT. Translation: CASSLYTTDTQYF. The rearrangement links TRBV12-3 or TRBV12-4 to TRBJ2-3, with D unresolved. The V and J ends lost 2 bases and 3 bases respectively, with 6 bases between them. The CDR3 consists of 13 residues.

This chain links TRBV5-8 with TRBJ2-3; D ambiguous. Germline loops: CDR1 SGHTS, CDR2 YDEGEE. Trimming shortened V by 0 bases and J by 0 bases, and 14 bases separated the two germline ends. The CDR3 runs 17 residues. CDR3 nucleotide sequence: TGTGCCAGCAGCTTGGCCTGGGCGGTGATGAGCACAGATACGCAGTATTTT. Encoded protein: CASSLAWAVMSTDTQYF.

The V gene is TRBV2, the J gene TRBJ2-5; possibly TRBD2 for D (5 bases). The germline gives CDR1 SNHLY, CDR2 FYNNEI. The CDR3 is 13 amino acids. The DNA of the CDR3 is TGTGCTTGCGCGCGGGTAGAGGGAGAGACCCAGTACTTC. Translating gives CACARVEGETQYF.

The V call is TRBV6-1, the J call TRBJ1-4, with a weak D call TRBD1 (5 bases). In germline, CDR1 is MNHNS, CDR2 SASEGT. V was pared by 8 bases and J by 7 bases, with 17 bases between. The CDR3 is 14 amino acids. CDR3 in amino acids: CASELREAGEKLFF. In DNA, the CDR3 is TGTGCCAGCGAGCTCAGGGAGGCCGGTGAAAAACTGTTTTTT.